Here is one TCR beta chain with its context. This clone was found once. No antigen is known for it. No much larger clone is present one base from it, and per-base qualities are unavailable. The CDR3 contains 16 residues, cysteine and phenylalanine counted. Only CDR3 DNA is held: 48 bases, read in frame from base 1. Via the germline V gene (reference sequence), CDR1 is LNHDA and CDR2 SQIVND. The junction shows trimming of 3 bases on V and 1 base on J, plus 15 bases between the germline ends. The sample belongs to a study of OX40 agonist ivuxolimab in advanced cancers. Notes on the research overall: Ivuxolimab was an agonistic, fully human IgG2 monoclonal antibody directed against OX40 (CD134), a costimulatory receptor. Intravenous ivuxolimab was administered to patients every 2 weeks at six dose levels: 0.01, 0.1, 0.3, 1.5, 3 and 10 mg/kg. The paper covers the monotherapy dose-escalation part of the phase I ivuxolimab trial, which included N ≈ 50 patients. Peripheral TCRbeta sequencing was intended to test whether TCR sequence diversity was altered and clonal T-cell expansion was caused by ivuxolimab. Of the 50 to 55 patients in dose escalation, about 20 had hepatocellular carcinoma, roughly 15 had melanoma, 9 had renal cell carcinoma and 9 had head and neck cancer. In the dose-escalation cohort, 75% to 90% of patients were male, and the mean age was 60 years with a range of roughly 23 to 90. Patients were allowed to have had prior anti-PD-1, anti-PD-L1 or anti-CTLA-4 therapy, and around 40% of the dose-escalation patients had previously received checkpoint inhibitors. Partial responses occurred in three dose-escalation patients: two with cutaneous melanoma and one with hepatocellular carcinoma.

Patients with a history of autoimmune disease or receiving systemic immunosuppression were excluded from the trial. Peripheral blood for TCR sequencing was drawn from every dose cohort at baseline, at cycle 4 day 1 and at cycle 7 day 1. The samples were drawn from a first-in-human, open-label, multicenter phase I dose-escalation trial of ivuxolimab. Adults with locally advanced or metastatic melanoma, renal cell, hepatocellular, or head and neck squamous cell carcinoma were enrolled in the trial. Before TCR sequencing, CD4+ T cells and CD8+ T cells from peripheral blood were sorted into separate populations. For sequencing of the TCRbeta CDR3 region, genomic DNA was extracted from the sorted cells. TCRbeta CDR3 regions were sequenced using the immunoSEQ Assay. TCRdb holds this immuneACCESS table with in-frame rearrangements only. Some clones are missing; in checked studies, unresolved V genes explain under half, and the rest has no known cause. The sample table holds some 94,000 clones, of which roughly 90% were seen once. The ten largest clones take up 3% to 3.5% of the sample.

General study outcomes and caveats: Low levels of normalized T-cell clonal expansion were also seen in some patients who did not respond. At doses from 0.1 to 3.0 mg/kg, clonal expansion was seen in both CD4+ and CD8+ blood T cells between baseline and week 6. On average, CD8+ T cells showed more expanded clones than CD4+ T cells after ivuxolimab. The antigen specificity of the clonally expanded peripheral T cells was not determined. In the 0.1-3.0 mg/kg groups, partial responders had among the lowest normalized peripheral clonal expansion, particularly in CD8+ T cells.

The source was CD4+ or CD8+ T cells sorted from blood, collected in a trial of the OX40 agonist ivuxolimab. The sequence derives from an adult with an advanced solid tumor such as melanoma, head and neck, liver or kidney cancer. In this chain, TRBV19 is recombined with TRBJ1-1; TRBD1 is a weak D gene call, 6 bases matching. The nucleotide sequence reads TGTGCCAGTAGTATGGCAGGGGACCAGGCGAACACTGAAGCTTTCTTT. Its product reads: CASSMAGDQANTEAFF.